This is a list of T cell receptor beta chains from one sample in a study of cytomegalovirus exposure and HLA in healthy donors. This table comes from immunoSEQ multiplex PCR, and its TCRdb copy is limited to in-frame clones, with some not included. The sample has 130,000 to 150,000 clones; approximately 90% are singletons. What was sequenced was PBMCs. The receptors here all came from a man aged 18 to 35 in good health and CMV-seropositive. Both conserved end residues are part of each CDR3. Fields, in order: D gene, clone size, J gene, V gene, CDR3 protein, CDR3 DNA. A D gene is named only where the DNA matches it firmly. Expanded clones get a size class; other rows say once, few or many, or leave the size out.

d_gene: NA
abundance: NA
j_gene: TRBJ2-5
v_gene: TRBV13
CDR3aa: CASSLGRGGTTPRETQYF
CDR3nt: TGTGCCAGCAGCTTAGGCAGAGGTGGCACAACACCAAGAGAGACCCAGTACTTC

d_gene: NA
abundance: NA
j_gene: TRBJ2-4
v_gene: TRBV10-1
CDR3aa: CASSASRVGIQYF
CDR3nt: TGCGCCAGCAGTGCAAGCCGGGTGGGCATTCAGTACTTC

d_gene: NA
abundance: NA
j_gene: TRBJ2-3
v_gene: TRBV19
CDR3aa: CASSIVSVNTDTQYF
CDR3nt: TGTGCCAGTAGTATAGTCTCCGTAAACACAGATACGCAGTATTTT

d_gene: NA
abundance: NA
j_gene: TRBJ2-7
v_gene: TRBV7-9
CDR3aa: CASSLEGHPYEQYF
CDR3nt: TGTGCCAGCAGCTTAGAGGGACATCCCTACGAGCAGTACTTC

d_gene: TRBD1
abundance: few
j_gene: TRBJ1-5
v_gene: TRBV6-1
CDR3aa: CASIGQAGNQPQHF
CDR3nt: TGTGCCAGCATCGGACAGGCCGGCAATCAGCCCCAGCATTTT

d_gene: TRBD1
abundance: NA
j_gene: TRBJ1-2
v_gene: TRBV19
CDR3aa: CASSRQGAANYGYTF
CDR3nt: TGTGCCAGTAGCAGACAGGGGGCAGCTAACTATGGCTACACCTTC

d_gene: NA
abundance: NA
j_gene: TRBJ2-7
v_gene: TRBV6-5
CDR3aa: CASEGGKTPDYEQYF
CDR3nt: TGTGCCAGCGAGGGCGGGAAAACCCCCGACTACGAGCAGTACTTC

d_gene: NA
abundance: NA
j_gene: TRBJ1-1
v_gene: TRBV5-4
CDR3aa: CASSPDRHTEAFF
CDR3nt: TGTGCCAGCAGTCCCGACAGGCACACTGAAGCTTTCTTT

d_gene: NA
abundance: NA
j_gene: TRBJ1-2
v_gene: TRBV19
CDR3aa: CASSIGGDGYTF
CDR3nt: TGTGCCAGTAGTATAGGGGGCGACGGCTACACCTTC

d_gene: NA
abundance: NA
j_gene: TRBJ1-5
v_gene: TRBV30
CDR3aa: CAWREGNQPQHF
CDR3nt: TGTGCCTGGAGGGAGGGCAATCAGCCCCAGCATTTT

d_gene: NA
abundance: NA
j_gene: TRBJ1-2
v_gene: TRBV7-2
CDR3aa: CASSRQPGEGYTF
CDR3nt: TGTGCCAGCAGTCGGCAACCGGGGGAAGGCTACACCTTC

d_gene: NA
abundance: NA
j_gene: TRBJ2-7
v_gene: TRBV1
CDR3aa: CTSSQDRRGPHEQYF
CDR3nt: TGCACCAGCAGCCAAGATAGGCGGGGTCCCCACGAGCAGTACTTC

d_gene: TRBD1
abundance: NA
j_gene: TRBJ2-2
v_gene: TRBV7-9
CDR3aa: CASRDRGRLAGELFF
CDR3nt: TGTGCCAGCAGGGACAGGGGGCGCCTTGCCGGGGAGCTGTTTTTT

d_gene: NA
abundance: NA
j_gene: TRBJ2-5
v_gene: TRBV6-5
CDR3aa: CASSYSFLETQYF
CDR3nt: TGTGCCAGCAGTTACTCGTTCCTAGAGACCCAGTACTTC

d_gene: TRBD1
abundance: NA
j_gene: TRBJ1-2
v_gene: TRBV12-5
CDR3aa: CASGSYRGLDYGYTF
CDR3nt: TGTGCTAGTGGTTCATACAGGGGGCTCGACTATGGCTACACCTTC

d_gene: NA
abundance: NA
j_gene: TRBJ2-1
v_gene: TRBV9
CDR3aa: CASSAPKPGQFF
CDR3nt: TGTGCCAGCAGCGCCCCCAAACCGGGACAGTTCTTC

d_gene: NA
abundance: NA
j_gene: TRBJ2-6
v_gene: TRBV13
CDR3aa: CASSLDRAVGANVLTF
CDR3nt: TGTGCCAGCAGCTTAGACAGGGCGGTTGGGGCCAACGTCCTGACTTTC

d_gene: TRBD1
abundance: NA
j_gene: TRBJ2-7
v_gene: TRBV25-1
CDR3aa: CASSEDRGFTYEQYF
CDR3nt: TGTGCCAGCAGTGAGGACAGGGGGTTTACCTACGAGCAGTACTTC

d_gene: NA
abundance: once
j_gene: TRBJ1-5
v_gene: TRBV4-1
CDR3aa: CASSQSRGINQPQHF
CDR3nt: TGCGCCAGCAGCCAGTCAAGGGGGATCAATCAGCCCCAGCATTTT

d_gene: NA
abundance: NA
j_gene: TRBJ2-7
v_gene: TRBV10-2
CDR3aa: CASRGLYEQYF
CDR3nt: TGCGCCAGCAGGGGACTTTACGAGCAGTACTTC

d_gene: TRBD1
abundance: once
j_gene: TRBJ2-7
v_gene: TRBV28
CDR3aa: CASVRDSSYEQYF
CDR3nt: TGTGCCAGCGTACGGGACAGCTCCTACGAGCAGTACTTC

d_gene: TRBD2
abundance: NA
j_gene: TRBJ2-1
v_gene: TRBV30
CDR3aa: CASVRAGGYEQFF
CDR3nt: TGTGCCTCGGTAAGAGCGGGGGGATATGAGCAGTTCTTC

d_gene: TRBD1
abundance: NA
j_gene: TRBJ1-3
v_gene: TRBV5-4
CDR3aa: CASSGGRQGTGNTIYF
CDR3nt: TGTGCCAGCAGTGGGGGCCGACAGGGAACGGGAAACACCATATATTTT

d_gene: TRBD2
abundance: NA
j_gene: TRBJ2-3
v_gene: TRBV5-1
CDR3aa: CASSLGPTSGRSTDTQYF
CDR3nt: TGCGCCAGCAGCTTGGGCCCCACTAGCGGACGAAGCACAGATACGCAGTATTTT

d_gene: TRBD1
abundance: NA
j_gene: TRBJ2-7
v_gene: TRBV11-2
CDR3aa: CASSFLGQGRGEQYF
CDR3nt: TGTGCCAGCAGCTTTTTGGGACAGGGCCGAGGGGAGCAGTACTTC

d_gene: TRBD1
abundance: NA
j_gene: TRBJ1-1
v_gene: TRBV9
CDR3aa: CASSGTGGDTEAFF
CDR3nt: TGTGCCAGCAGCGGAACAGGGGGCGACACTGAAGCTTTCTTT

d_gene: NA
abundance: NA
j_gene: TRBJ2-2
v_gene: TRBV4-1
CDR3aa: CASSQEKRDTGELFF
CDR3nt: TGCGCCAGCAGCCAAGAAAAAAGAGACACCGGGGAGCTGTTTTTT

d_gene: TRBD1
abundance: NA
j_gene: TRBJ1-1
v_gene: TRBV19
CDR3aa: CASGTGDYLMNTEAFF
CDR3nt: TGTGCCAGTGGGACAGGTGATTATTTAATGAACACTGAAGCTTTCTTT